This entry lists 26 T cell receptor beta chains sequenced from one sample in a study of blood T cell repertoires in COVID-19. TCRdb's table, derived via immunoSEQ multiplex PCR, lists solely in-frame clones and lacks some. The table lists 95,000 to 150,000 clones, roughly 84% of them singletons. The sequencing sample was made of PBMCs or T cells enriched from blood (not recorded which). The source is a woman aged 30 to 39 who had recovered from COVID-19.

The chain is built from TRBV6-2 or TRBV6-3 and TRBJ2-7; 9 bases agree with TRBD1. The V and J ends lost 2 bases and 5 bases, in that order; junction bases with no gene match: 7. The V gene's germline CDR1 is MNHEY and CDR2 SVGEGT. This CDR3 is 15 amino acids long. Here the CDR3 reads CASSYGGQGGDEQYF. The CDR3 region has the DNA TGTGCCAGCAGTTACGGGGGACAGGGTGGAGACGAGCAGTACTTC.

The chain uses TRBV9 and TRBJ2-3, with 10 bases matching TRBD2. This CDR3 has 16 residues. Germline lookup yields CDR1 SGDLS and CDR2 YYNGEE. The trim removed 0 bases at V and 2 bases at J, leaving 3 bases unmatched. In nucleotides, the CDR3 is TGTGCCAGCAGCGTAGCCCTAGCGGGAGACACAGATACGCAGTATTTT. This sequence encodes CASSVALAGDTDTQYF.

This clone was seen ten or more times. This chain joins TRBV19 and TRBJ2-3, with 10 positions matching TRBD1. CDR1 and CDR2 (germline): LNHDA, SQIVND (reference sequence). CDR3 size: 15 residues. V shed 7 bases and J 1 base; nucleotides not matched to a gene: 5. CDR3: CASTGQGVGTDTQYF. CDR3 DNA sequence: TGTGCCAGTACCGGACAGGGGGTAGGCACAGATACGCAGTATTTT.

The chain uses TRBV11-2 and TRBJ2-1; the D gene is possibly TRBD2 (5 bases). CDR3 length equals 17 residues. Germline V gene sequence: CDR1 SGHAT, CDR2 FQNNGV. Trimming cost V 1 base and J 4 bases, with 17 bases left between them. The CDR3 region has the DNA TGTGCCAGCAGCTTAGTAGCGTCCAGCGACCCTTACAATGAGCAGTTCTTC. Its translation is CASSLVASSDPYNEQFF.

There are a few counts of this clone. The CDR3 DNA reads TGTGCCAGTAGTAGGTTAGGTGCAGGGGGGCCGCCTGGAGCTTTCTTT. Its protein is CASSRLGAGGPPGAFF. This sequence joins TRBV19 and TRBJ1-1, with 7 positions matching TRBD1. With 4 bases clipped from V and 10 bases from J, the junction kept 18 bases outside the gene matches. Germline V gene data show CDR1 as LNHDA and CDR2 as SQIVND (reference sequence). The CDR3 consists of 16 residues.

The rearrangement joins TRBV7-9 to TRBJ2-7; 10 bases are a match to TRBD1. Per germline, CDR1 SEHNR and CDR2 FQNEAQ (reference sequence). The length of the CDR3 is 16 residues. J lost 4 bases, V lost 6 bases, and 12 bases had no gene match. CDR3 DNA: TGTGCCAGCAGAGCGACCTACCGGGACAGGGGATACGAGCAGTACTTC. Translation: CASRATYRDRGYEQYF.

This CDR3 reads CASSQDYREWSETDTQYF. The CDR3 DNA is TGTGCCAGCAGCCAAGATTATAGGGAGTGGAGTGAAACAGATACGCAGTATTTT. This chain connects TRBV3-1 (or the pseudogene TRBV3-2) to TRBJ2-3; TRBD2 is a possible D gene (5 bases). In germline, CDR1 is LGHDT, CDR2 YNNKEL (reference sequence). Deletions cut 0 bases from V and 3 bases from J, with 19 bases between. The CDR3 runs 18 residues.

V is TRBV11-2 and J is TRBJ2-5; 12 positions agree with TRBD2. Germline loops: CDR1 SGHAT, CDR2 FQNNGV. Losses at the gene ends were 5 bases for V and 5 bases for J; bases not matched to a gene: 6. The CDR3 contains 15 residues. CDR3: CASSNLAGGGETQYF. As DNA, the CDR3 is TGTGCCAGCAGCAATCTAGCGGGAGGGGGCGAGACCCAGTACTTC.

The chain links TRBV30 to TRBJ2-3; 14 nucleotides align to TRBD2. Losses at the gene ends were 8 bases for V and 4 bases for J; bases not matched to a gene: 2. The CDR3 covers 13 residues. Germline values: CDR1 GTSNPN, CDR2 SVGIG (reference sequence). CDR3 region: CAGGLAGADTQYF. DNA for the CDR3: TGTGCCGGGGGACTAGCGGGAGCAGATACGCAGTATTTT.

The chain employs TRBV2 and TRBJ2-2, with D possibly matching TRBD1 (6 bases). Germline V CDR1 and CDR2: SNHLY, FYNNEI. This CDR3 has 14 residues. V was shortened by 6 bases and J by 8 bases, with 16 bases between the two germline ends. The CDR3 region has the DNA TGTGCCAGCAGGGCATACGCACAGGGAGGGGAGCTGTTTTTT. It codes for CASRAYAQGGELFF.

The chain has TRBV4-1 and TRBJ2-1; 8 bases are a match to TRBD2. After removal of 1 base from V and 8 bases from J, the junction contained 7 bases not matched to a gene. Germline V gene data show CDR1 as MGHRA and CDR2 as YSYEKL. The CDR3 contains 15 residues. The CDR3 DNA sequence: TGCGCCAGCAGCCAAGCAGCGGGAGTTGGCTATGAGCAGTTCTTC. Amino acid sequence: CASSQAAGVGYEQFF.

The CDR3, as DNA: TGTGCCAGCAGCTTGCCCGGGACTAGCGCCCACAATGAGCAGTTCTTC. Encoded protein: CASSLPGTSAHNEQFF. J is TRBJ2-1 and V is TRBV5-4; TRBD2 aligns across 10 bases. V lost 1 base to trimming and J lost 5 bases; unmatched junction nucleotides: 6. This CDR3 spans 16 amino acids. The V gene's germline CDR1 is SGHNT and CDR2 YYREEE (reference sequence). The complete variable domain, with remaining parts taken from reference TRBV5-4 and TRBJ2-1, reads ETGVTQSPTHLIKTRGQQVTLRCSSQSGHNTVSWYQQALGQGPQFIFQYYREEENGRGNFPPRFSGLQFPNYSSELNVNALELDDSALYLCASSLPGTSAHNEQFFGPGTRLTVL.

V gene TRBV19 combines with J gene TRBJ2-3; D not resolved. V lost 2 bases to trimming and J lost 4 bases, with 10 bases between them. Germline V gives CDR1 LNHDA, CDR2 SQIVND (reference sequence). The CDR3 has 14 residues. CDR3 residues: CASSIWAYPDTQYF. The CDR3 DNA is TGTGCCAGTAGTATATGGGCCTATCCAGATACGCAGTATTTT.

V gene TRBV5-1 combines with J gene TRBJ1-1; no clear D gene. This CDR3 comprises 15 residues. Trimming took off 4 bases at V and 0 bases at J, with 13 bases between the two ends. The germline CDR1 and CDR2 sequences are SGHRS and YFSETQ. For the CDR3, the DNA is TGCGCCAGCAGCCCGCCAGGCGTTATGAACACTGAAGCTTTCTTT. This gives the protein CASSPPGVMNTEAFF.

This clone was picked up one time. The V and J genes are TRBV6-2 or TRBV6-3 and TRBJ2-7; D possibly corresponds to TRBD2 (5 bases). Between the trimmed V and J ends, which lost 6 bases and 5 bases, there was a span of 20 bases. CDR1 is MNHEY, CDR2 SVGEGT, per germline. This CDR3 region has 15 residues. CDR3 sequence: CASSLPPDSSHEQYF. CDR3 sequence (DNA): TGTGCCAGCAGCCTCCCCCCGGACTCGTCCCACGAGCAGTACTTC.

This clone has a handful of counts. CDR3 sequence reads: CSVSRGVANEKLFF. The CDR3, as DNA: TGCAGCGTTAGTCGGGGAGTGGCTAATGAAAAACTGTTTTTT. V usage is TRBV29-1 and J usage is TRBJ1-4; D call uncertain. From germline, CDR1 is SQVTM and CDR2 ANQGSEA. Between the trimmed V and J ends, which lost 5 bases and 3 bases, there was a span of 13 bases. This CDR3 region has 14 residues.

J is TRBJ1-6 and V is TRBV28; 9 bases align to TRBD1. The CDR3 is made up of 15 amino acids. Germline V CDR1 and CDR2: MDHEN, SYDVKM. Trimming cost V 10 bases and J 10 bases; bases outside gene matches: 14. The CDR3 here is CATQTPQGAYSPLHF. DNA for the CDR3: TGTGCCACCCAAACCCCACAGGGGGCTTACTCACCCCTCCACTTT.

The rearrangement links TRBV18 to TRBJ2-7, with a possible D match to TRBD2 (6 bases). This CDR3 is built from 13 residues. Deletions cut 5 bases from V and 3 bases from J, with 11 bases between. Per germline, CDR1 KGHSH and CDR2 LQKENI. CDR3 region: CASSTGTYYEQYF. The CDR3, as DNA: TGTGCCAGCTCAACGGGGACTTACTACGAGCAGTACTTC.

The chain couples TRBV5-1 to TRBJ2-3, with TRBD1 matching over 7 bases. Germline CDR1 SGHRS, CDR2 YFSETQ. V dropped 4 bases and J dropped 0; count of bases not matched to a gene: 5. The CDR3 sequence is 15 residues long. The CDR3 DNA reads as TGCGCCAGCAGCCCGGACAGGCCTAGCACAGATACGCAGTATTTT. Translating it yields CASSPDRPSTDTQYF.

The V and J genes are TRBV7-9 and TRBJ1-1; TRBD1 might be the D (6 bases). V lost 5 bases, J lost 4 bases, and 14 bases lay in between. Per the germline V gene, CDR1 is SEHNR and CDR2 is FQNEAQ (reference sequence). The CDR3 is 14 amino acids. Here the CDR3 DNA reads TGTGCCAGCAGCCCCCAAACAGGGATCACTGAAGCTTTCTTT. Its protein is CASSPQTGITEAFF.

This chain connects TRBV10-3 to TRBJ2-7; 7 bases agree with TRBD2. Per the germline V gene, CDR1 is ENHRY and CDR2 is SYGVKD. V was clipped by 0 bases and J by 4 bases; unmatched bases: 9. The CDR3 contains 16 residues. The CDR3, as DNA: TGTGCCATCAGTGAGTCCGGTGCGGGAGCTTTTTACGAGCAGTACTTC. It codes for CAISESGAGAFYEQYF.

The chain joins TRBV28 to TRBJ1-1; D ambiguous. The germline V gene has CDR1 MDHEN and CDR2 SYDVKM. The V gene lost 3 bases and the J gene lost 0 bases, with 8 bases spanning the gap. CDR3 length: 14 residues. CDR3 residues: CASSFGALNTEAFF. In nucleotides, the CDR3 is TGTGCCAGCAGTTTTGGAGCCCTGAACACTGAAGCTTTCTTT.

The chain recombines TRBV11-2 with TRBJ2-7, with D perhaps matching TRBD2 (6 bases). The V gene's germline CDR1 is SGHAT and CDR2 FQNNGV. This CDR3 has 15 residues. The V end was cut by 1 base, the J end by 2 bases, with 12 bases between. The CDR3 DNA sequence: TGTGCCAGCAGCTTAGCTCTAGCGACTCCCTACGAGCAGTACTTC. It is translated as CASSLALATPYEQYF.

This rearrangement joins TRBV4-1 to TRBJ1-4, with D maybe TRBD1 (5 bases). CDR3 size: 15 residues. From germline, CDR1 is MGHRA and CDR2 YSYEKL. The V and J ends lost 3 bases and 8 bases respectively, with 16 bases between them. CDR3 region: CASSQKQGGSEKLFF. The CDR3, as DNA: TGCGCCAGCAGCCAGAAGCAGGGCGGATCGGAAAAACTGTTTTTT.

This chain joins TRBV5-1 and TRBJ2-7; TRBD1 matches at 7 bases. V gave up 4 bases and J gave up 2 bases; unmatched junction bases: 9. CDR1 SGHRS and CDR2 YFSETQ come from the germline V gene. The CDR3 has 15 residues. The CDR3 loop is CASSNRDSVAYEQYF. CDR3 DNA: TGCGCCAGCAGCAACCGGGACAGCGTCGCCTACGAGCAGTACTTC.

V is TRBV28 and J is TRBJ2-5, with D possibly being TRBD2 (7 bases). Trimming removed 4 bases from V and 1 base from J, with 13 bases in between. This CDR3 has 15 amino acids. Germline CDR1 MDHEN, CDR2 SYDVKM. CDR3 DNA sequence: TGTGCCAGCAGTTGGGGGGGGGCTTCCCAAGAGACCCAGTACTTC. It codes for CASSWGGASQETQYF.